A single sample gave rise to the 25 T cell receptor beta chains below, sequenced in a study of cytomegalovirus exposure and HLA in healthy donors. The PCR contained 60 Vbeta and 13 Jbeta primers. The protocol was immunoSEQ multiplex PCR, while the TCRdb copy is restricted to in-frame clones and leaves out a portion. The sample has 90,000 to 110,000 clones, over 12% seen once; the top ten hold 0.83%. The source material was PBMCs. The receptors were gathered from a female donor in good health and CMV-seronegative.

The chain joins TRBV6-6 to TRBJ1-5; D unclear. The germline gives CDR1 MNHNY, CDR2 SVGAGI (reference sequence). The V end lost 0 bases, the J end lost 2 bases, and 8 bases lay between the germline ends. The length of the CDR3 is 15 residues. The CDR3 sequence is CASSYSTRGNQPQHF. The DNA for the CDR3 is TGTGCCAGCAGTTACTCGACCCGGGGCAATCAGCCCCAGCATTTT.

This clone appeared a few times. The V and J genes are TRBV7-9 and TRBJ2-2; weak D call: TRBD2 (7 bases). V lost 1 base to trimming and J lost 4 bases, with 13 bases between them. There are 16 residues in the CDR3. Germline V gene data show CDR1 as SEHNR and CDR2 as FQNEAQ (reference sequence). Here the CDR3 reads CASSLGGGPGTGELFF. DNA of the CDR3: TGTGCCAGCAGCTTAGGGGGGGGGCCCGGCACCGGGGAGCTGTTTTTT.

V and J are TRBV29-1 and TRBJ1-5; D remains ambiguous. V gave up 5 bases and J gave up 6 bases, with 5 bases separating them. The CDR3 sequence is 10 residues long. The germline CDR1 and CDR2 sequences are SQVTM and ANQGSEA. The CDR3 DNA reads TGCAGCGTTACTCGTCAGCCCCAGCATTTT. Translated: CSVTRQPQHF.

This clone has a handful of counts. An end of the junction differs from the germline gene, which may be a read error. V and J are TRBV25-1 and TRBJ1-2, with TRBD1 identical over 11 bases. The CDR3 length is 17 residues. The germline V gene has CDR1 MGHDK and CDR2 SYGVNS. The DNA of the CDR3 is TGTGCCAGCAGTATAACCGGGGACAGGGGGGCTTTCGGAGGCTACTCCTTC. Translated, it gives CASSITGDRGAFGGYSF.

CDR3 sequence (DNA): TGCGCCAGCAGCCAAGTACTATTATACGAGCAGTACTTC. This translates into CASSQVLLYEQYF. This chain joins TRBV4-3 and TRBJ2-7; D is unresolved. The germline V gene has CDR1 LGHNA and CDR2 YSLEER. The V end lost 1 base, the J end lost 4 bases, and 8 bases lay between the germline ends. This CDR3 is 13 amino acids long.

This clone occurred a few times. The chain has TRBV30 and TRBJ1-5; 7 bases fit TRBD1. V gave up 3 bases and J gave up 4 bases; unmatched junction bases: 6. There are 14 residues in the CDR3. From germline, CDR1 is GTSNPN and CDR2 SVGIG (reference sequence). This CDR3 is CAWRGPGQNQPQHF. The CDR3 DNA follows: TGTGCCTGGAGGGGGCCGGGACAGAATCAGCCCCAGCATTTT.

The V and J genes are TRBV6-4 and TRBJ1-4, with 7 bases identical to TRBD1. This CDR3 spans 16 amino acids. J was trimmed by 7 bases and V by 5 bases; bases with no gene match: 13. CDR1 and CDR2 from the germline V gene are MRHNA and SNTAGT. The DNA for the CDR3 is TGTGCCAGCAGTTTCCGCCCGTCAGGGGGTGGTGAAAAACTGTTTTTT. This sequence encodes CASSFRPSGGGEKLFF.

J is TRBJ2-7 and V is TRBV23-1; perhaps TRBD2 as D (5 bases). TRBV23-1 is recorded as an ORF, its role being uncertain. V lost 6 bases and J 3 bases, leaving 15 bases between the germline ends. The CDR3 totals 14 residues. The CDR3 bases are TGCGCCAGCAGGATTCCGGACGGGGACTACGAGCAGTACTTC. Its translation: CASRIPDGDYEQYF.

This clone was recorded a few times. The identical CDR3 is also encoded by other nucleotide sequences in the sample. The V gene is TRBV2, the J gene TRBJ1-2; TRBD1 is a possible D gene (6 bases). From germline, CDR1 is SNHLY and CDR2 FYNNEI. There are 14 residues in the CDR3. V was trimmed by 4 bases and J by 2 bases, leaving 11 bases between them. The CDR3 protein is CASSAQGPNYGYTF. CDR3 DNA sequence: TGTGCCAGCAGTGCTCAGGGGCCCAACTATGGCTACACCTTC.

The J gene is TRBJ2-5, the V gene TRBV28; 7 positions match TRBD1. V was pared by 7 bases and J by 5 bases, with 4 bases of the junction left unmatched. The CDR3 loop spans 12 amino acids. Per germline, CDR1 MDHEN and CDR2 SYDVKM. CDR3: CASKGGWETQYF. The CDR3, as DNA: TGTGCCAGCAAAGGGGGCTGGGAGACCCAGTACTTC.

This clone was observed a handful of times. The CDR3: CASSINLARGGYGYTF. The CDR3 nucleotides are TGTGCCAGTAGTATAAATCTGGCGCGGGGGGGATATGGCTACACCTTC. The chain employs TRBV19 and TRBJ1-2; TRBD1 is a possible D gene (5 bases). Germline V CDR1 and CDR2: LNHDA, SQIVND (reference sequence). Deletions cut 2 bases from V and 5 bases from J, with 18 bases between. The CDR3 is made up of 16 amino acids.

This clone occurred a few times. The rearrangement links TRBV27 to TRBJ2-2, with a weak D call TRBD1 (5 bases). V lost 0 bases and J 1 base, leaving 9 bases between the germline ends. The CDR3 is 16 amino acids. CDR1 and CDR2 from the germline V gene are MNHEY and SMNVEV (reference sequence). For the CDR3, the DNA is TGTGCCAGCAGTTTATCGTGGACAAAGAACACCGGGGAGCTGTTTTTT. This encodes CASSLSWTKNTGELFF.

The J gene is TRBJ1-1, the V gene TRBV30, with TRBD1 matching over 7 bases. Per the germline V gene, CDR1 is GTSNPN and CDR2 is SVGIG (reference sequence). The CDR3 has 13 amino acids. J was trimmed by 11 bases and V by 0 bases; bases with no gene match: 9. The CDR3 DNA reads TGTGCCTGGAGTGTACAGGGGAAGGTTGGGGCTTTCTTT. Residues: CAWSVQGKVGAFF.

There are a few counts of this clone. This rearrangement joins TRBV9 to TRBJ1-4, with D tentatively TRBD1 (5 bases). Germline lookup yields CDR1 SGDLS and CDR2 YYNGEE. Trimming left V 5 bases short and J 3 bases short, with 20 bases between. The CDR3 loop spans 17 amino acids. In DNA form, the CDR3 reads TGTGCCAGCAGAAACCGTCGCCCAGGGTCCCCTAATGAAAAACTGTTTTTT. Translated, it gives CASRNRRPGSPNEKLFF.

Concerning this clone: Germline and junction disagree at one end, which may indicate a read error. As DNA, the CDR3 is TGTGCCTGGAGTGCCTTTTCCCCAGAGGCCCAGTACTTC. Its protein product is CAWSAFSPEAQYF. The chain recombines TRBV30 with TRBJ2-5; D ambiguous. There are 13 residues in the CDR3. Germline V gene sequence: CDR1 GTSNPN, CDR2 SVGIG (reference sequence). The full variable domain, its missing parts supplied by reference TRBV30 and TRBJ2-5, is SQTIHQWPATLVQPVGSPLSLECTVEGTSNPNLYWYRQAAGRGLQLLFYSVGIGQISSEVPQNLSASRPQDRQFILSSKKLLLSDSGFYLCAWSAFSPEAQYFGPGTRLLVL.

Here the CDR3 reads CASSILGGGGYTF. CDR3 nucleotide sequence: TGTGCCAGTAGTATTCTCGGGGGTGGTGGCTACACCTTC. The rearrangement links TRBV19 to TRBJ1-2; maybe TRBD1 (5 bases). The V end lost 3 bases, the J end lost 7 bases, and 12 bases lay between the germline ends. CDR1 and CDR2 (germline): LNHDA, SQIVND (reference sequence). The CDR3 extends over 13 amino acids.

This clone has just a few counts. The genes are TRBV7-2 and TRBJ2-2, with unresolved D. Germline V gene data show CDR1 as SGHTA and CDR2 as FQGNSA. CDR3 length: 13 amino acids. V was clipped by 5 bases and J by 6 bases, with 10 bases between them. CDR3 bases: TGTGCCAGCAGCCCCCGCCAGGCCGGGGAGCTGTTTTTT. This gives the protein CASSPRQAGELFF.

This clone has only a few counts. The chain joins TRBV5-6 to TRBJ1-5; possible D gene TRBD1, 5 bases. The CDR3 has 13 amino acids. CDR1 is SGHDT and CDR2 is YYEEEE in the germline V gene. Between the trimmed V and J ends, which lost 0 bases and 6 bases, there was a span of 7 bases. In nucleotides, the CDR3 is TGTGCCAGCAGCTTGGAAAGGGGTCAGCCCCAGCATTTT. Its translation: CASSLERGQPQHF.

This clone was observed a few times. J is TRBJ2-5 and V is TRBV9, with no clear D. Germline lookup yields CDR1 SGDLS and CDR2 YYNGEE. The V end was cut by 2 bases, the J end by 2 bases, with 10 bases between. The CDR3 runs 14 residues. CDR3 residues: CASSVSSAQETQYF. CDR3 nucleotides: TGTGCCAGCAGCGTGTCGAGCGCTCAAGAGACCCAGTACTTC.

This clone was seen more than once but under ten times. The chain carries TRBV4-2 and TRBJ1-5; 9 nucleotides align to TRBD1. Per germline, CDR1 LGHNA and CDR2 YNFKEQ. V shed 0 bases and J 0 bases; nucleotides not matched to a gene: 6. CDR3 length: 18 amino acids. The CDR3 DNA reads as TGTGCCAGCAGCCAAGATGAGGGACAGGGAGGTAGCAATCAGCCCCAGCATTTT. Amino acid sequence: CASSQDEGQGGSNQPQHF.

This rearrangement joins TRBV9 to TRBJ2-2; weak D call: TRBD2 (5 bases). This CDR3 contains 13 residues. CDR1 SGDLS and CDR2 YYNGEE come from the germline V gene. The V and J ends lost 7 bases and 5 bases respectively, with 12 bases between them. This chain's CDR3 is CASGISGTGELFF. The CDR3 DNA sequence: TGTGCCAGCGGGATCTCGGGAACCGGGGAGCTGTTTTTT.

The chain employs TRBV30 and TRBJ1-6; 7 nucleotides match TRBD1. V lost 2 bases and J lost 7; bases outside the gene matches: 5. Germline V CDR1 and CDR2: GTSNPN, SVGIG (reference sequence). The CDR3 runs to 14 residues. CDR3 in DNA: TGTGCCTGGAGTCCCGGGACAGCCAATTCACCCCTCCACTTT. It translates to CAWSPGTANSPLHF.

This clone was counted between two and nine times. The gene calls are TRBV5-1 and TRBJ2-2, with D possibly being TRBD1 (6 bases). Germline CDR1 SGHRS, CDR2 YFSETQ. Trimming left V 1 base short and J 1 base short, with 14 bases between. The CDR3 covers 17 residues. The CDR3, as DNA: TGCGCCAGCAGCTTGAAGACCGGGACACGGAACACCGGGGAGCTGTTTTTT. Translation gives CASSLKTGTRNTGELFF.

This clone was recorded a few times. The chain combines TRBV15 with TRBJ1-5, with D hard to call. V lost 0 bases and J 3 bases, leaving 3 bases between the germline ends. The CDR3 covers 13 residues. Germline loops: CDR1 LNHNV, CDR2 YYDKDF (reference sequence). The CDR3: CATSRDHNQPQHF. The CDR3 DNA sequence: TGTGCCACCAGCAGAGACCACAATCAGCCCCAGCATTTT.

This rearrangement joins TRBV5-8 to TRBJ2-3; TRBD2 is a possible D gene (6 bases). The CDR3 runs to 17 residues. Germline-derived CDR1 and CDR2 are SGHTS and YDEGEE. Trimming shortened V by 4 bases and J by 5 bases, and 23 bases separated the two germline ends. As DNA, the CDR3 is TGTGCCAGCAGCCGTGGGTCACTAGCCAGAACGAGAGATACGCAGTATTTT. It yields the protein CASSRGSLARTRDTQYF.